The present TCR beta chain was sequenced within a study of T cells in Graves' hyperthyroidism and ophthalmopathy. Trimming removed 1 base at V and 2 bases at J, with 10 bases between. The germline gives CDR1 MGHRA, CDR2 YSYEKL. The CDR3 is 15 residues long. Amplified TCR beta CDR3 regions came from RNA transcripts. HTBI primers were the set used in a first-round RT-PCR of the TCR CDR3. TCRdb redid the calling of the multiplex PCR reads with MiXCR, one entry per CDR3 protein. The table has fewer than 600,000 distinct CDR3 sequences, 13% to 15% seen once; the top ten hold 11% to 15%. Ten or more counts support this clonotype.

The source material was blood. The chain links TRBV4-1 to TRBJ2-3; a weak D match, TRBD1 (6 bases). The source of this sequence is a woman in her thirties or forties with Graves' hyperthyroidism. The CDR3 DNA reads as TGCGCCAGCAGCCAAGGGGGACAACACACAGATACGCAGTATTTT. It translates to CASSQGGQHTDTQYF.